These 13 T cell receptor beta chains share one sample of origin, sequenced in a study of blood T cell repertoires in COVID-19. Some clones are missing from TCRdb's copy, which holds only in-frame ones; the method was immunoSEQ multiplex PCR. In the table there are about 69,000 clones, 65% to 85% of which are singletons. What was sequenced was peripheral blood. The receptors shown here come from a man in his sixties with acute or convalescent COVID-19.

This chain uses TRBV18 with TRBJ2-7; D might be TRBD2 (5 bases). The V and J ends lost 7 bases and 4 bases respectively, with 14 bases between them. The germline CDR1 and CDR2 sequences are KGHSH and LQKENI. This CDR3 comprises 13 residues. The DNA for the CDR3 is TGTGCCAGCTTGCCGGACTCTCGTTACGAGCAGTACTTC. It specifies CASLPDSRYEQYF.

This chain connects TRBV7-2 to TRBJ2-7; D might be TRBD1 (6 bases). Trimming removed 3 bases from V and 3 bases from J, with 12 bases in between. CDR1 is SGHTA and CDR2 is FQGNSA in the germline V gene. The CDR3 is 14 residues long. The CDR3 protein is CASSLQWDNYEQYF. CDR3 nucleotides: TGTGCCAGCAGCTTGCAATGGGACAACTACGAGCAGTACTTC.

The CDR3, as DNA: TGTGCCAGCAGCGCAGACACTAGCCGGAGGGATACGCAGTATTTT. This translates into CASSADTSRRDTQYF. This chain links TRBV9 with TRBJ2-3; a possible D gene is TRBD2 (6 bases). V was cut by 3 bases and J by 6 bases, with 17 bases left in between. Germline V gives CDR1 SGDLS, CDR2 YYNGEE. The CDR3 spans 15 residues.

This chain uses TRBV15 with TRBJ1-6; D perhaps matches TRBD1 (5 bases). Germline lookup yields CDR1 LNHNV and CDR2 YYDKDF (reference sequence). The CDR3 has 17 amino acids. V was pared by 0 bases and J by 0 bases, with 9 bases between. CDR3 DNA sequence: TGTGCCACCAGCAGAGACAGGGCCGGCTCCTATAATTCACCCCTCCACTTT. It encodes CATSRDRAGSYNSPLHF.

CDR3 DNA: TGTGCCAGCTCACCACAGCACAGCAACACTGAAGCTTTCTTT. As protein: CASSPQHSNTEAFF. The chain combines TRBV18 with TRBJ1-1; D remains ambiguous. CDR1 and CDR2 (germline): KGHSH, LQKENI. The V and J ends lost 1 base and 2 bases respectively, with 8 bases between them. The CDR3 has 14 residues.

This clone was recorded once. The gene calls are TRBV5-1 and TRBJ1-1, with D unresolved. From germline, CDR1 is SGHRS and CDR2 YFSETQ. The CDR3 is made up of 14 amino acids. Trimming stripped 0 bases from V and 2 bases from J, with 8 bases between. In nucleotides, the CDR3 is TGCGCCAGCAGCTTGGTTTTCCTAAACACTGAAGCTTTCTTT. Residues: CASSLVFLNTEAFF.

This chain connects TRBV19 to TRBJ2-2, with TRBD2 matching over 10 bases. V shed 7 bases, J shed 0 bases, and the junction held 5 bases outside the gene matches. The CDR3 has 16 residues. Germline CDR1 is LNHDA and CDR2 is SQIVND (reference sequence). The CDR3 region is CASKELAGSNTGELFF. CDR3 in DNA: TGTGCCAGTAAGGAACTAGCGGGGTCGAACACCGGGGAGCTGTTTTTT.

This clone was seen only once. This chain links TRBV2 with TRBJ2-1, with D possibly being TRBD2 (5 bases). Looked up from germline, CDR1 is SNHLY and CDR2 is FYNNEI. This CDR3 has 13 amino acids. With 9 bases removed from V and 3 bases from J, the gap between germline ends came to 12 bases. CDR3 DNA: TGTGCCAGTAGCGCGTGGGGCTACAATGAGCAGTTCTTC. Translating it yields CASSAWGYNEQFF.

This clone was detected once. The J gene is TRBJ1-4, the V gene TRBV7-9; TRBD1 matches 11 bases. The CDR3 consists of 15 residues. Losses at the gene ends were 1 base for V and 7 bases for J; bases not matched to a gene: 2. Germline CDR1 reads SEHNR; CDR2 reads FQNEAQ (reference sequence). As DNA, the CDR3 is TGTGCCAGCAGCTTAGATGGGACAGGGGGTGAAAAACTGTTTTTT. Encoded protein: CASSLDGTGGEKLFF.

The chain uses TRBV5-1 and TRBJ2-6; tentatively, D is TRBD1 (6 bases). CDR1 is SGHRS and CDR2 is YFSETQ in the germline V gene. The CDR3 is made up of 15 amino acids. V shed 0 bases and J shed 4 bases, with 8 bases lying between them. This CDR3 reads CASSLAGVGANVLTF. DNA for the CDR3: TGCGCCAGCAGCTTGGCAGGGGTCGGGGCCAACGTCCTGACTTTC.

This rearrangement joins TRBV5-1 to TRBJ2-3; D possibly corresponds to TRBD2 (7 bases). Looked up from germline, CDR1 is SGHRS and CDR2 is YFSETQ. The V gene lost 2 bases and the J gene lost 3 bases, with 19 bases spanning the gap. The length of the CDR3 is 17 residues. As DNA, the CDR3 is TGCGCCAGCAGCTTAGAACTACGGGGGGCAGGGACAGATACGCAGTATTTT. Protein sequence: CASSLELRGAGTDTQYF.

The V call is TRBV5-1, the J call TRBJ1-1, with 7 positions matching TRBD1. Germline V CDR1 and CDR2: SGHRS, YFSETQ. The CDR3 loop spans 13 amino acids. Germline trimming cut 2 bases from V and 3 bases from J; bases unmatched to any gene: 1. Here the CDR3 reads CASSFTGDTEAFF. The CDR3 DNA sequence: TGCGCCAGCAGCTTCACAGGGGACACTGAAGCTTTCTTT.

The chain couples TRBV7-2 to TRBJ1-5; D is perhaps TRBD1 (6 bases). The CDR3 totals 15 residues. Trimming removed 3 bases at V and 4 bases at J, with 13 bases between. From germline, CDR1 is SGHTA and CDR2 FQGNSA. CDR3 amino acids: CASSLQNRDNQPQHF. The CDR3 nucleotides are TGTGCCAGCAGCTTGCAGAACAGGGATAATCAGCCCCAGCATTTT.